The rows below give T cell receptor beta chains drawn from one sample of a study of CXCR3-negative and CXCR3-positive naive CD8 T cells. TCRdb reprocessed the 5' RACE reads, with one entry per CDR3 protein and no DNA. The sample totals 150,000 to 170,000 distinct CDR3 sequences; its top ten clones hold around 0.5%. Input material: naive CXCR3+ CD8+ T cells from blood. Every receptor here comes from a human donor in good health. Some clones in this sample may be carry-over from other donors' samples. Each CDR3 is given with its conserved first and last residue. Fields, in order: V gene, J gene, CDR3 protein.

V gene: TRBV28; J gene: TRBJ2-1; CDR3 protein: CASSLQGLNEQFF
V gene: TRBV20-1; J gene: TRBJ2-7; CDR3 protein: CSASWAERYEQYF
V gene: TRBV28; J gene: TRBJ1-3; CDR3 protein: CASSLGWTGTSGNTIYF
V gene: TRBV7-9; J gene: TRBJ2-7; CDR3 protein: CASSQTSGRAPSYEQYF
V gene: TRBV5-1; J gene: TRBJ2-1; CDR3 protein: CASRAGTQPYNEQFF
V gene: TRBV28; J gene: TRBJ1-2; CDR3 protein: CASRLRDRGPANYGYTF
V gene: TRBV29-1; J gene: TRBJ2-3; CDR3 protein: CSVDPLAEGTDTQYF
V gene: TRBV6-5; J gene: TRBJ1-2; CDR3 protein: CASSYSGDSQPFNYGYTF
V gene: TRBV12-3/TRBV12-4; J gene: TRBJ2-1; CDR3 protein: CASSLLAGRGDEQFF
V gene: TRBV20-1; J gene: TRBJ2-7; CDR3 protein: CSASGGRIYEQYF
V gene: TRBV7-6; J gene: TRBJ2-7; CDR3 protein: CASSLGTGGAYEQYF
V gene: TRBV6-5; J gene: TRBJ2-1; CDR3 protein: CASRPQGSGGVNEQFF
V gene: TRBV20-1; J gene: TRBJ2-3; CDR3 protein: CSARKGTSTDTQYF
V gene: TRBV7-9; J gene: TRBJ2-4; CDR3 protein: CASSFPPRVNKNIQYF
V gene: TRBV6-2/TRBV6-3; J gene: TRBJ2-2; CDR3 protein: CASTLAVDSGGELFF
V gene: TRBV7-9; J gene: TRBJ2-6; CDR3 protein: CASSSTLTTGFPSGANVLTF
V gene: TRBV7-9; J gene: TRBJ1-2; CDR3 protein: CASSLAAPGSKF
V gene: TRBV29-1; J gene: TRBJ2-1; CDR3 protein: CSVGASGYNEQFF
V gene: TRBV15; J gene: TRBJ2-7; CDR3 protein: CATSRTVSYEQYF
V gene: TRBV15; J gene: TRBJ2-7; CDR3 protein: CATSREDYEQYF
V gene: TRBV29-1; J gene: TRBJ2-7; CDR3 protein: CSVTGTESSYEQYF
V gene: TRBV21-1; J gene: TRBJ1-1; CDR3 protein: CASSSLLGQERNTEAFF
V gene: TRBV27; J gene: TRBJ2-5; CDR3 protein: CASPWPVASGSETQYF
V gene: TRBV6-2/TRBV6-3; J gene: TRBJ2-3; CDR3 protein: CASSWSGPRVDTQYF
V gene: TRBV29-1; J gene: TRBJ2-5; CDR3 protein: CSVMEQETQYF
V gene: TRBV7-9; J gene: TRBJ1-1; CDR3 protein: CASSLFAISNTEAFF
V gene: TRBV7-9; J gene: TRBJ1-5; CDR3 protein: CASSAEVGDFNQPQHF
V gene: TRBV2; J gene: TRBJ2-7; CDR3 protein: CASSEVVTGSYEQYF
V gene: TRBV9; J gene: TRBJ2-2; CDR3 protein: CASSGGTGELFF
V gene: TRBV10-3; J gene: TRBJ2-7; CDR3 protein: CAIVPEDRGYEQYF
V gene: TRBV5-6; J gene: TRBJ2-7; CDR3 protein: CASSGLGGGNKEQYF
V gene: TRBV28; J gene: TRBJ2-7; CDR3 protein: CASSLRGLIYEQYF
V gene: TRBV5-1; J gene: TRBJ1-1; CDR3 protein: CASSIQGMRGNTEAFF
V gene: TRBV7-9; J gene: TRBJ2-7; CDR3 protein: CASSSSSRGYEQYF
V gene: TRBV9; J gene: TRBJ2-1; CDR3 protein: CASSLGPRFDDEQFF
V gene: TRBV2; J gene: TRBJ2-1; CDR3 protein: CASSGTLGRVFDEQFF
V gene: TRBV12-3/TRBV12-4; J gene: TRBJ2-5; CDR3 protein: CASSLSWSGGETQYF
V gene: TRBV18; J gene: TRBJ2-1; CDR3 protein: CASSLGTRDNEQFF
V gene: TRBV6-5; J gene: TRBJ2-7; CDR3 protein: CASSYSIKGQYEQYF
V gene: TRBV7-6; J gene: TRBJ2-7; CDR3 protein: CASSLDQRGYEQYF
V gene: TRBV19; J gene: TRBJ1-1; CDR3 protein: CASRLGDTEAFF
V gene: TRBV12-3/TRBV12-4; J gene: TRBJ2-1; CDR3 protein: CASKGTAGEQEQFF